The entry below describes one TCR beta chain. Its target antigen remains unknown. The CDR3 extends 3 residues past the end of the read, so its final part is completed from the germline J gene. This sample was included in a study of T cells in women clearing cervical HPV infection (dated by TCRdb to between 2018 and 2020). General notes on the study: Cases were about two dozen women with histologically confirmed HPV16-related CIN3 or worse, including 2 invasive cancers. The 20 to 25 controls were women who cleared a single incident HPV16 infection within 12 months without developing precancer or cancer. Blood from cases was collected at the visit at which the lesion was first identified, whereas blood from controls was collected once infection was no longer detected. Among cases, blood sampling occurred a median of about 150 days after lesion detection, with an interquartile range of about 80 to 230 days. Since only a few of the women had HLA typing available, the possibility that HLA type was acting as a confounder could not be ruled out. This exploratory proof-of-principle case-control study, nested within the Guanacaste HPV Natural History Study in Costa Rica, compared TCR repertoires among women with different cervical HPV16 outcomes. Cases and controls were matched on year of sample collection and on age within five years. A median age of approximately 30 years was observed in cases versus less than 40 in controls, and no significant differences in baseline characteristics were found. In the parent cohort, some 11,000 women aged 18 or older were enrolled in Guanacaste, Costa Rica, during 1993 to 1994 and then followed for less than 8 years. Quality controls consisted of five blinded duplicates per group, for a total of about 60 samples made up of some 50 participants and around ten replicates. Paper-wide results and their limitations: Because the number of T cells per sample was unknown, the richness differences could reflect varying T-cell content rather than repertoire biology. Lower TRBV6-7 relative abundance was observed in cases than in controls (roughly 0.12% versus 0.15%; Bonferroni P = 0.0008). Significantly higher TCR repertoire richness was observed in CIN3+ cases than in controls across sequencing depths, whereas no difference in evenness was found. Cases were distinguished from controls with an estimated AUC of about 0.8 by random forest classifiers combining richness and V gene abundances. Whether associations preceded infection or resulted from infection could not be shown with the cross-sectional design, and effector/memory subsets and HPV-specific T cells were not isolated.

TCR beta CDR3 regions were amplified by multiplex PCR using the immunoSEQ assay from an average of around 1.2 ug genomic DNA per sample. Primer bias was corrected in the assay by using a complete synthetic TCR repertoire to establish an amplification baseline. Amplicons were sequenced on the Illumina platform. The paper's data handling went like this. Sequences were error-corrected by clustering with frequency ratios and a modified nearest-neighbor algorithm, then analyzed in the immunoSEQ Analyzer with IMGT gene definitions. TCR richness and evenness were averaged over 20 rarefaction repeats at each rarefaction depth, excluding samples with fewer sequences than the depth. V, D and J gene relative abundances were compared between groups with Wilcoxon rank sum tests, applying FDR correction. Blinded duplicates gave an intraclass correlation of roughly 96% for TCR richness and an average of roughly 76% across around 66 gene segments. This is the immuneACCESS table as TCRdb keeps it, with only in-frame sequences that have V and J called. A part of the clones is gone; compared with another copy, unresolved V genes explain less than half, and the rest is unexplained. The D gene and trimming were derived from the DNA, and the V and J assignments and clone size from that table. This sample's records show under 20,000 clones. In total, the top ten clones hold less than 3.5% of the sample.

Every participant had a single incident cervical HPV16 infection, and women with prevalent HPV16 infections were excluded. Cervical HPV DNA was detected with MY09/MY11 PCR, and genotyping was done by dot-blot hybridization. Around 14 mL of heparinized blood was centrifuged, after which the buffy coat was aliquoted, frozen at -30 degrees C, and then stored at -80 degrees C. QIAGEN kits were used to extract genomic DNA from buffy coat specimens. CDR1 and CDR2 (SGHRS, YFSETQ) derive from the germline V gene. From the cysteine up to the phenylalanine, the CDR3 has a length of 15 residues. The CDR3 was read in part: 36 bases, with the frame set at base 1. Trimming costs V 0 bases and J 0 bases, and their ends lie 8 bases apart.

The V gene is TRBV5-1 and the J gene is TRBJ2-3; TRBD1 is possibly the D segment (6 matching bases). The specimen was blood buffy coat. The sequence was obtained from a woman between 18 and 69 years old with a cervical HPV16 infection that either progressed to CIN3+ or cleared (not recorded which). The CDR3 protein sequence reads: CASSLVGHSTDTQYF. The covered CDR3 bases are TGCGCCAGCAGCTTGGTGGGACATAGCACAGATACG.